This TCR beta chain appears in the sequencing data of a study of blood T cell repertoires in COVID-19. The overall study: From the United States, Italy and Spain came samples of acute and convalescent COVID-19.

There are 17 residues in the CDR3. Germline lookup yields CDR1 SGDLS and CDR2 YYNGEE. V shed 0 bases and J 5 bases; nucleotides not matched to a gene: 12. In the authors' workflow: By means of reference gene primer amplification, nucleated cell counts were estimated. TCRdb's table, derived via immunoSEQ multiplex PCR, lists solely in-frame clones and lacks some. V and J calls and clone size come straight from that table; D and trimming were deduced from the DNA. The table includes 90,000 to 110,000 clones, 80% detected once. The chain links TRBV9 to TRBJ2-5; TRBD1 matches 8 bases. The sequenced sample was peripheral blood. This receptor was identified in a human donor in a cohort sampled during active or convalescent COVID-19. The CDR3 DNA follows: TGTGCCAGCAGCGTAGCTGCAGGGGGCGCCTTTGGGGAGACCCAGTACTTC. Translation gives CASSVAAGGAFGETQYF.